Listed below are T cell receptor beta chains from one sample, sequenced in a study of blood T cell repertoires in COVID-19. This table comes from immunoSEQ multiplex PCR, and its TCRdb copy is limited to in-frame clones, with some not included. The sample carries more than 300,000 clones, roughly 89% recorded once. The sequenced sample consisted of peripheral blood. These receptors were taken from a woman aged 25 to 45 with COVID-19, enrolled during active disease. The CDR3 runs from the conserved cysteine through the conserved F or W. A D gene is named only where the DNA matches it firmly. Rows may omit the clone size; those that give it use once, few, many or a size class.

CDR3 DNA: TGTGCCAGCTCACCAAGTAGGACAGATTATGGCTACACCTTC; CDR3 protein: CASSPSRTDYGYTF; clone size: -; V gene: TRBV18; D gene: -; J gene: TRBJ1-2
CDR3 DNA: TGTGCCTGGACCAGGGGAGTCAACACTGAAGCTTTCTTT; CDR3 protein: CAWTRGVNTEAFF; clone size: -; V gene: TRBV30; D gene: -; J gene: TRBJ1-1
CDR3 DNA: TGTGCCAGCCACCTCAGGGGATCGAACACTGAAGCTTTCTTT; CDR3 protein: CASHLRGSNTEAFF; clone size: once; V gene: TRBV11-3; D gene: -; J gene: TRBJ1-1
CDR3 DNA: TGTGCCAGCAGCCCTCCCGGGACTAGCCGTACCAATGAGCAGTTCTTC; CDR3 protein: CASSPPGTSRTNEQFF; clone size: few; V gene: TRBV5-8; D gene: TRBD2; J gene: TRBJ2-1
CDR3 DNA: TGTGCCAGCAGCCCGATCCCGGGACTAGCGGGGGGAGAGACCCAGTACTTC; CDR3 protein: CASSPIPGLAGGETQYF; clone size: -; V gene: TRBV27; D gene: TRBD2; J gene: TRBJ2-5
CDR3 DNA: TGTGCCAGCAGCTTGTTCCAGGGGTACGGGGCCAACGTCCTGACTTTC; CDR3 protein: CASSLFQGYGANVLTF; clone size: -; V gene: TRBV5-4; D gene: -; J gene: TRBJ2-6
CDR3 DNA: TGTGCCACCAGCAGCCAGGGGAAGGGGAATTCACCCCTCCACTTT; CDR3 protein: CATSSQGKGNSPLHF; clone size: -; V gene: TRBV15; D gene: -; J gene: TRBJ1-6
CDR3 DNA: TGCAGCGTTGAGGGCGGGGGGGTTTTCTTC; CDR3 protein: CSVEGGGVFF; clone size: -; V gene: TRBV29-1; D gene: TRBD2; J gene: TRBJ2-1
CDR3 DNA: TGTGCCAGCAGCTTAGGTTCCGGCCGGACTGCGGATACGCAGTATTTT; CDR3 protein: CASSLGSGRTADTQYF; clone size: -; V gene: TRBV7-9; D gene: -; J gene: TRBJ2-3
CDR3 DNA: TGTGCCAGCAGCACTCGGGGTCAACAGCCCCAGCATTTT; CDR3 protein: CASSTRGQQPQHF; clone size: -; V gene: TRBV7-2; D gene: -; J gene: TRBJ1-5
CDR3 DNA: TGTGCCATCAGTCGTACCCCGGGACAGTACTCCTACGAGCAGTACTTC; CDR3 protein: CAISRTPGQYSYEQYF; clone size: many; V gene: TRBV10-3; D gene: TRBD1; J gene: TRBJ2-7
CDR3 DNA: TGTGCCAGCAGCCGCATGTCTCGGGGCACTGAAGCTTTCTTT; CDR3 protein: CASSRMSRGTEAFF; clone size: -; V gene: TRBV6-5; D gene: -; J gene: TRBJ1-1
CDR3 DNA: TGTGCCATGGACAGGGGTCCCCTTTTATCCTCCTACAATGAGCAGTTCTTC; CDR3 protein: CAMDRGPLLSSYNEQFF; clone size: -; V gene: TRBV21-1; D gene: -; J gene: TRBJ2-1
CDR3 DNA: TGCAGCGTTACCGACAGGGGGAAACAAAACATTCAGTACTTC; CDR3 protein: CSVTDRGKQNIQYF; clone size: -; V gene: TRBV29-1; D gene: TRBD1; J gene: TRBJ2-4
CDR3 DNA: TGTGCCAGCAGCTTCCAGAGACAGGGGTCCTTAGAGCAGTTCTTC; CDR3 protein: CASSFQRQGSLEQFF; clone size: -; V gene: TRBV5-4; D gene: TRBD1; J gene: TRBJ2-1
CDR3 DNA: TGTGCCAGCAAGACAGGGGGTTTGGGGGAGCTGTTTTTT; CDR3 protein: CASKTGGLGELFF; clone size: -; V gene: TRBV2; D gene: TRBD1; J gene: TRBJ2-2
CDR3 DNA: TGTGCCAGCAGACCCGGACAGGGCCCTTACAATGAGCAGTTCTTC; CDR3 protein: CASRPGQGPYNEQFF; clone size: -; V gene: TRBV11-2; D gene: TRBD1; J gene: TRBJ2-1
CDR3 DNA: TGTGCCAGCAGAGGGACAGTAAACTATGGCTACACCTTC; CDR3 protein: CASRGTVNYGYTF; clone size: few; V gene: TRBV5-4; D gene: TRBD1; J gene: TRBJ1-2
CDR3 DNA: TGTGCCAGCAGCTTAGACGGAGCGTCACCCCTCCACTTT; CDR3 protein: CASSLDGASPLHF; clone size: -; V gene: TRBV7-2; D gene: -; J gene: TRBJ1-6
CDR3 DNA: TGTGCCAGCAGGCGAACAGGGGACTATGGCTACACCTTC; CDR3 protein: CASRRTGDYGYTF; clone size: -; V gene: TRBV6-5; D gene: TRBD1; J gene: TRBJ1-2
CDR3 DNA: TGTGCCAGCAGCCCGCGTCGGCTAGCGGGGGGTGGTCGGGAGCTGTTTTTT; CDR3 protein: CASSPRRLAGGGRELFF; clone size: -; V gene: TRBV7-8; D gene: TRBD2; J gene: TRBJ2-2
CDR3 DNA: TGTGCCTGGAGTGAGCAGGACAATCAGCCCCAGCATTTT; CDR3 protein: CAWSEQDNQPQHF; clone size: -; V gene: TRBV30; D gene: -; J gene: TRBJ1-5
CDR3 DNA: TGTGCCAGCAGCAAAGGTCGCAGGGGGCCCAATAATTCACCCCTCCACTTT; CDR3 protein: CASSKGRRGPNNSPLHF; clone size: once; V gene: TRBV21-1; D gene: -; J gene: TRBJ1-6
CDR3 DNA: TGTGCCAGTAAGCAACAGAACTCTGGAAACACCATATATTTT; CDR3 protein: CASKQQNSGNTIYF; clone size: once; V gene: TRBV2; D gene: -; J gene: TRBJ1-3
CDR3 DNA: TGTGCCAGCAGCCACCCGGACAGGGGGAATGAGCAGTTCTTC; CDR3 protein: CASSHPDRGNEQFF; clone size: -; V gene: TRBV7-9; D gene: TRBD1; J gene: TRBJ2-1
CDR3 DNA: TGTGCCACCAGTGATCGGACAGGGGTCACAGATACGCAGTATTTT; CDR3 protein: CATSDRTGVTDTQYF; clone size: -; V gene: TRBV24-1; D gene: TRBD1; J gene: TRBJ2-3
CDR3 DNA: TGTGCCAGCAGCGAGACAGTGGGTTTTGGCTACACCTTC; CDR3 protein: CASSETVGFGYTF; clone size: -; V gene: TRBV7-9; D gene: -; J gene: TRBJ1-2
CDR3 DNA: TGTGCCAGCAGACCATCGACTAGCCCCGGGGAGCTGTTTTTT; CDR3 protein: CASRPSTSPGELFF; clone size: -; V gene: TRBV5-5; D gene: TRBD2; J gene: TRBJ2-2
CDR3 DNA: TGCAGTGCTAGTCGACAGGGCTCCATCCAAGCTTTCTTT; CDR3 protein: CSASRQGSIQAFF; clone size: many; V gene: TRBV20-1; D gene: TRBD1; J gene: TRBJ1-1
CDR3 DNA: TGCGCCAGCAGCCAAGATTTCAGTAGCAATCAGCCCCAGCATTTT; CDR3 protein: CASSQDFSSNQPQHF; clone size: -; V gene: TRBV4-3; D gene: -; J gene: TRBJ1-5
CDR3 DNA: TGTGCCAGCGAACTACCGAAAGCTTTCTTT; CDR3 protein: CASELPKAFF; clone size: few; V gene: TRBV6-4; D gene: -; J gene: TRBJ1-1
CDR3 DNA: TGTGCCAGCAGTGAATCCAGGGAATCACCCCTCCACTTT; CDR3 protein: CASSESRESPLHF; clone size: -; V gene: TRBV2; D gene: -; J gene: TRBJ1-6
CDR3 DNA: TGTGCCAGCAGACTCGGACTGTCGAAGAGGGAGTACTTC; CDR3 protein: CASRLGLSKREYF; clone size: -; V gene: TRBV12-3/TRBV12-4; D gene: -; J gene: TRBJ2-4
CDR3 DNA: TGTGCCAGCAGCGGGGACTGGGATGAGCAGTTCTTC; CDR3 protein: CASSGDWDEQFF; clone size: -; V gene: TRBV5-4; D gene: -; J gene: TRBJ2-1
CDR3 DNA: TGCGCCAGCAGCCATACAGGGGGCCTTTCACCCCTCCACTTT; CDR3 protein: CASSHTGGLSPLHF; clone size: -; V gene: TRBV4-1; D gene: TRBD1; J gene: TRBJ1-6
CDR3 DNA: TGTGCCAGCTCACCCTCTGGGGGGGCAGGCACAGATACGCAGTATTTT; CDR3 protein: CASSPSGGAGTDTQYF; clone size: -; V gene: TRBV18; D gene: -; J gene: TRBJ2-3
CDR3 DNA: TGCGCCAGCAGCCACCCACAGGGTACTAATTCACCCCTCCACTTT; CDR3 protein: CASSHPQGTNSPLHF; clone size: -; V gene: TRBV4-1; D gene: -; J gene: TRBJ1-6
CDR3 DNA: TGTGCCAGCACCCCCACCGGGACAGCCATGCAGCCCCAGCATTTT; CDR3 protein: CASTPTGTAMQPQHF; clone size: -; V gene: TRBV2; D gene: TRBD1; J gene: TRBJ1-5
CDR3 DNA: TGTGCCAGCACCGGGACAGGGGTTCACGAGCAGTACTTC; CDR3 protein: CASTGTGVHEQYF; clone size: once; V gene: TRBV2; D gene: TRBD1; J gene: TRBJ2-7
CDR3 DNA: TGCGCCAGCAGCTCATGGGGGGAGGCAGCTTTCTTT; CDR3 protein: CASSSWGEAAFF; clone size: -; V gene: TRBV5-1; D gene: -; J gene: TRBJ1-1
CDR3 DNA: TGTGCTAGTGAGCAGCGGGGGATCGACAATGAGCAGTTCTTC; CDR3 protein: CASEQRGIDNEQFF; clone size: -; V gene: TRBV12-5; D gene: TRBD2; J gene: TRBJ2-1
CDR3 DNA: TGCGCCAGCAGCCAAGGGAGAGCTTTCTTT; CDR3 protein: CASSQGRAFF; clone size: few; V gene: TRBV4-1; D gene: -; J gene: TRBJ1-1
CDR3 DNA: TGTGCCAGCAGTTACGGGGCAGGCGGGAACACTGAAGCTTTCTTT; CDR3 protein: CASSYGAGGNTEAFF; clone size: -; V gene: TRBV6-5; D gene: -; J gene: TRBJ1-1
CDR3 DNA: TGTGCCAGCAGCTTCGGACAGGGAGAGACCCAGTACTTC; CDR3 protein: CASSFGQGETQYF; clone size: once; V gene: TRBV7-2; D gene: TRBD1; J gene: TRBJ2-5
CDR3 DNA: TGTGCCAGCGCTGGACTAGCGGACAATGAGCAGTTCTTC; CDR3 protein: CASAGLADNEQFF; clone size: -; V gene: TRBV19; D gene: TRBD2; J gene: TRBJ2-1
CDR3 DNA: TGTGCCACCAGTTCCTCGGGGAACCCCGAAGCTTTCTTT; CDR3 protein: CATSSSGNPEAFF; clone size: -; V gene: TRBV24-1; D gene: -; J gene: TRBJ1-1
CDR3 DNA: TGTGCCAGTAGCAGGGGTGGCTATAGCAATCAGCCCCAGCATTTT; CDR3 protein: CASSRGGYSNQPQHF; clone size: many; V gene: TRBV19; D gene: -; J gene: TRBJ1-5
CDR3 DNA: TGTGCCAGCAGCCTCGGACACCGCGACACTGAAGCTTTCTTT; CDR3 protein: CASSLGHRDTEAFF; clone size: few; V gene: TRBV16; D gene: -; J gene: TRBJ1-1
CDR3 DNA: TGTGCCAGCAGCTTAACCCCGGCGGCGGATACGCAGTATTTT; CDR3 protein: CASSLTPAADTQYF; clone size: -; V gene: TRBV7-3; D gene: -; J gene: TRBJ2-3
CDR3 DNA: TGTGCCACCAAACAGGGGGCGGTAGCTTTCTTT; CDR3 protein: CATKQGAVAFF; clone size: -; V gene: TRBV19; D gene: TRBD1; J gene: TRBJ1-1
CDR3 DNA: TGTGCCAGCAGCGTAGAGGGACTTCAAGAGACCCAGTACTTC; CDR3 protein: CASSVEGLQETQYF; clone size: -; V gene: TRBV9; D gene: -; J gene: TRBJ2-5
CDR3 DNA: TGTGCCAGCAGCCTTACAGGGGGGCGTGAAAAACTGTTTTTT; CDR3 protein: CASSLTGGREKLFF; clone size: -; V gene: TRBV4-2; D gene: TRBD1; J gene: TRBJ1-4
CDR3 DNA: TGTGCCAGTAGTATCGAGACAGGGTACGATACGCAGTATTTT; CDR3 protein: CASSIETGYDTQYF; clone size: -; V gene: TRBV19; D gene: TRBD1; J gene: TRBJ2-3
CDR3 DNA: TGTGCCAGCAGCCCTGCGGGGGGTAGGGTAGAGACCCAGTACTTC; CDR3 protein: CASSPAGGRVETQYF; clone size: -; V gene: TRBV7-2; D gene: TRBD2; J gene: TRBJ2-5
CDR3 DNA: TGTGCCTGGAGTAGCGGGCCACAACCCGCGAATGAGCAGTTCTTC; CDR3 protein: CAWSSGPQPANEQFF; clone size: -; V gene: TRBV30; D gene: -; J gene: TRBJ2-1
CDR3 DNA: TGTGCCAGCAGCCAAGGCCCAGGGGGATCGGGTCAAGAGACCCAGTACTTC; CDR3 protein: CASSQGPGGSGQETQYF; clone size: -; V gene: TRBV4-2; D gene: TRBD1; J gene: TRBJ2-5
CDR3 DNA: TGTGCCAGCAGCGCAAACCGGGACAGGGTTTATGAGCAGTTCTTC; CDR3 protein: CASSANRDRVYEQFF; clone size: -; V gene: TRBV11-2; D gene: TRBD1; J gene: TRBJ2-1
CDR3 DNA: TGCGCCAGCAGCCTCGGACAAAATGGCTACACCTTC; CDR3 protein: CASSLGQNGYTF; clone size: -; V gene: TRBV5-1; D gene: -; J gene: TRBJ1-2
CDR3 DNA: TGTGCCAGCAGCCAAGATCTGTCCCCAGGCTTCTCCTACGAGCAGTACTTC; CDR3 protein: CASSQDLSPGFSYEQYF; clone size: -; V gene: TRBV14; D gene: -; J gene: TRBJ2-7
CDR3 DNA: TGTGCCAGCAGCTTAGCGGGACAGGGGGCCACTGAAGCTTTCTTT; CDR3 protein: CASSLAGQGATEAFF; clone size: -; V gene: TRBV7-8; D gene: TRBD1; J gene: TRBJ1-1